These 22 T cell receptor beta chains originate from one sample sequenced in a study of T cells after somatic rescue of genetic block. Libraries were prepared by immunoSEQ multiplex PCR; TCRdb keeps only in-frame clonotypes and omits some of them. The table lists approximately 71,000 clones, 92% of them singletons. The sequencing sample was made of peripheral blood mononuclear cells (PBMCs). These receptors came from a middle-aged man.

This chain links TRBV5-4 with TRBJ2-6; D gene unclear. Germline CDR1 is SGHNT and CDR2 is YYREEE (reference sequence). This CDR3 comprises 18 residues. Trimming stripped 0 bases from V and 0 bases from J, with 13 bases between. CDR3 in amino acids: CASSLDIVDLSGANVLTF. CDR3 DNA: TGTGCCAGCAGCTTGGACATAGTAGACCTCTCTGGGGCCAACGTCCTGACTTTC.

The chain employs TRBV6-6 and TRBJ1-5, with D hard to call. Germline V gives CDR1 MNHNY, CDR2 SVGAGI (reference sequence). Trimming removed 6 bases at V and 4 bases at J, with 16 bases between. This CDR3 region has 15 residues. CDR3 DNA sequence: TGTGCCAGCAGCTACGGGAGAGAGGTAAATCAGCCCCAGCATTTT. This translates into CASSYGREVNQPQHF.

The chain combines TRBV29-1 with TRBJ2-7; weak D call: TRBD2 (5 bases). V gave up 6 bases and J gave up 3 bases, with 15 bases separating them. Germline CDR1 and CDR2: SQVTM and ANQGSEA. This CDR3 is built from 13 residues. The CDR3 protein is CSVDGEVGYEQYF. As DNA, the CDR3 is TGCAGCGTCGACGGGGAAGTTGGCTACGAGCAGTACTTC.

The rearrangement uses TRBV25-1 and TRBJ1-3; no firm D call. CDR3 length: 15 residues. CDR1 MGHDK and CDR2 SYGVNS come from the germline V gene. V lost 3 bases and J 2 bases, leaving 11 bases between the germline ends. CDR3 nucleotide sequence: TGTGCCAGCAGTGAGTCGGGGAGTGCTGGAAACACCATATATTTT. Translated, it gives CASSESGSAGNTIYF.

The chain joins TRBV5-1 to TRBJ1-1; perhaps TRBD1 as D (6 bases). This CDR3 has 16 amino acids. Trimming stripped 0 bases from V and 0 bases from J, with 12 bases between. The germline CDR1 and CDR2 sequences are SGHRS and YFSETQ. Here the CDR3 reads CASSLVGDTMNTEAFF. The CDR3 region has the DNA TGCGCCAGCAGCTTGGTTGGGGACACCATGAACACTGAAGCTTTCTTT.

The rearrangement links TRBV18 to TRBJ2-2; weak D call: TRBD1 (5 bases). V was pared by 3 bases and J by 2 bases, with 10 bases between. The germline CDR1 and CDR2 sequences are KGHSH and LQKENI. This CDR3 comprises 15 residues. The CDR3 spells CASSPYTGNTGELFF. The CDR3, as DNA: TGTGCCAGCTCACCCTATACAGGAAACACCGGGGAGCTGTTTTTT.

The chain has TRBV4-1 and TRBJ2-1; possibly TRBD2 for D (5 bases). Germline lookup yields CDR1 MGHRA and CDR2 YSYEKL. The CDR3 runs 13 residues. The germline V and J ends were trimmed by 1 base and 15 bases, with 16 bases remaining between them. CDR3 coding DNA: TGCGCCAGCAGCCAAGCAGGTGACTACTTGCCGTTCTTC. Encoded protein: CASSQAGDYLPFF.

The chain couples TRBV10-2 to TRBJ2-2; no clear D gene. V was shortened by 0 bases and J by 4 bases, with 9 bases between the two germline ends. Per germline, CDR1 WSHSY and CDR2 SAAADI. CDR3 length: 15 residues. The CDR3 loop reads CASSESGFGTGELFF. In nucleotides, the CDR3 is TGCGCCAGCAGTGAGTCGGGATTCGGCACCGGGGAGCTGTTTTTT.

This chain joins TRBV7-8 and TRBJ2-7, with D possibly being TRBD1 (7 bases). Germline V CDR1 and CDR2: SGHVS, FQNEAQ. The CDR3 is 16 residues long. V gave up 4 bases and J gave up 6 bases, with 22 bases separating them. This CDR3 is CASSSLRDRHVGEQYF. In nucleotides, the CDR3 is TGTGCCAGCAGCTCCCTGCGGGACAGACATGTCGGCGAGCAGTACTTC. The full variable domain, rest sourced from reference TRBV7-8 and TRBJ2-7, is GAGVSQSPRYKVAKRGQDVALRCDPISGHVSLFWYQQALGQGPEFLTYFQNEAQLDKSGLPSDRFFAERPEGSVSTLKIQRTQQEDSAVYLCASSSLRDRHVGEQYFGPGTRLTVT.

CDR3 DNA sequence: TGTGCCAGCAGCTCTATAGCGGGGGCGTCCTACAATGAGCAGTTCTTC. Amino acid sequence: CASSSIAGASYNEQFF. This chain joins TRBV11-2 and TRBJ2-1; 9 nucleotides agree with TRBD2. Germline V gives CDR1 SGHAT, CDR2 FQNNGV. The CDR3 runs to 16 residues. After removal of 4 bases from V and 1 base from J, the junction contained 5 bases not matched to a gene.

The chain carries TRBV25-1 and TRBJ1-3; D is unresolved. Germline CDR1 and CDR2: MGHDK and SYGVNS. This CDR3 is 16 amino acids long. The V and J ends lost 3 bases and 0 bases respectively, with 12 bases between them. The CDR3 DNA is TGTGCCAGCAGTGACCCCCGACGGAACTCTGGAAACACCATATATTTT. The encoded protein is CASSDPRRNSGNTIYF.

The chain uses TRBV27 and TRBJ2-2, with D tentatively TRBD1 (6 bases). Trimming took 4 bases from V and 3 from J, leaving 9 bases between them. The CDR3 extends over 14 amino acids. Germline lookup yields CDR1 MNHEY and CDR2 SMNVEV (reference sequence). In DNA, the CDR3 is TGTGCCAGCAGTTCAGGGGCCTACACCGGGGAGCTGTTTTTT. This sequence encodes CASSSGAYTGELFF.

CDR3 DNA: TGTGCCAGCAGCGCGGGAGGGACACCTAAGGGCGAGCAGTACTTC. Its translation: CASSAGGTPKGEQYF. This chain connects TRBV9 to TRBJ2-5; 8 positions match TRBD2. The J call is in doubt because the DNA end fits TRBJ2-7 better. CDR3 length equals 15 residues. Per the germline V gene, CDR1 is SGDLS and CDR2 is YYNGEE.

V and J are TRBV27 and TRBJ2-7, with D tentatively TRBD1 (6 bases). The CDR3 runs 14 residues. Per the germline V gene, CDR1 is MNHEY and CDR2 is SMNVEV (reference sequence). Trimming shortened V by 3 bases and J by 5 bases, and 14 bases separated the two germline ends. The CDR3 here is CASSFGQGSHEQYF. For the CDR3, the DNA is TGTGCCAGCAGTTTCGGCCAGGGGAGTCACGAGCAGTACTTC.

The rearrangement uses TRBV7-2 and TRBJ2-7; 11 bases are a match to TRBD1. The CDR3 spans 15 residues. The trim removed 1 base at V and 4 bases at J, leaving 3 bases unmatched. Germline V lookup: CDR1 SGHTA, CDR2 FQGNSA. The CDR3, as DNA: TGTGCCAGCAGCTTAGGGGGACAGGGGGTTTACGAGCAGTACTTC. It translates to CASSLGGQGVYEQYF.

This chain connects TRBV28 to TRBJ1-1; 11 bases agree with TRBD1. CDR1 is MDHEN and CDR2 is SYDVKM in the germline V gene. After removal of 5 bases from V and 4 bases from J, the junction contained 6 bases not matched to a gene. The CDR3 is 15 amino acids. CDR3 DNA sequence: TGTGCCAGCAGTACCACCGGGACAGGGGGCACTGAAGCTTTCTTT. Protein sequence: CASSTTGTGGTEAFF.

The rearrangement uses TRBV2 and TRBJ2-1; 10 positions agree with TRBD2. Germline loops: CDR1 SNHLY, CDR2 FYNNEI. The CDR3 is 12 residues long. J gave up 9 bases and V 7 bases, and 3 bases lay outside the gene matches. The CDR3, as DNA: TGTGCCAGCACCAGCGGGGGGGTTGAGCAGTTCTTC. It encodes CASTSGGVEQFF. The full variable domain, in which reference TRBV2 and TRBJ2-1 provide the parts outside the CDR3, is EPEVTQTPSHQVTQMGQEVILRCVPISNHLYFYWYRQILGQKVEFLVSFYNNEISEKSEIFDDQFSVERPDGSNFTLKIRSTKLEDSAMYFCASTSGGVEQFFGPGTRLTVL.

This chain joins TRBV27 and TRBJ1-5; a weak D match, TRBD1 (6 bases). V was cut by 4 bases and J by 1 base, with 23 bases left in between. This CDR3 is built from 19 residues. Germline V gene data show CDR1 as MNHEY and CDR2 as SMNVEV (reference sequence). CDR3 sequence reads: CASSSPTRQVGTSNQPQHF. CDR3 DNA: TGTGCCAGCAGTTCCCCTACCCGACAGGTGGGGACCAGCAATCAGCCCCAGCATTTT.

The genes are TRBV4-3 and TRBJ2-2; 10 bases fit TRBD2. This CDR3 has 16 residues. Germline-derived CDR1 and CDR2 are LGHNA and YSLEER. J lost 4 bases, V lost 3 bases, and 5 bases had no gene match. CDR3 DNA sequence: TGCGCCAGCAGCCAGGGACTAGCGCCAGGCACCGGGGAGCTGTTTTTT. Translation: CASSQGLAPGTGELFF.

CDR3 region: CASSYGNTDTQYF. CDR3 bases: TGTGCCAGCAGTTACGGGAACACAGATACGCAGTATTTT. V is TRBV6-5 and J is TRBJ2-3; D uncertain. The CDR3 has 13 residues. CDR1 MNHEY and CDR2 SVGAGI come from the germline V gene. Trimming took off 2 bases at V and 2 bases at J, with 5 bases between the two ends.

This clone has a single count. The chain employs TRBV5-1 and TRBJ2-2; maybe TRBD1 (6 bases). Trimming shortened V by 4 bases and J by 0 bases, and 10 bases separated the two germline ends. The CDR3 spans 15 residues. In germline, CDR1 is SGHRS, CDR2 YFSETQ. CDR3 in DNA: TGCGCCAGCAGCCCCGGGACAACGAACACCGGGGAGCTGTTTTTT. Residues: CASSPGTTNTGELFF.

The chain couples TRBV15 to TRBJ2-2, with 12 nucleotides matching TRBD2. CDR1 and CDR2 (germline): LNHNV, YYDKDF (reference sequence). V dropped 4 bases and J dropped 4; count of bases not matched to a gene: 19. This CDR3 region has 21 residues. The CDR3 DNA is TGTGCCACCAGCATCAACCCCCCAGGACTAGCGGGGACTGGTGGCACCGGGGAGCTGTTTTTT. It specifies CATSINPPGLAGTGGTGELFF.